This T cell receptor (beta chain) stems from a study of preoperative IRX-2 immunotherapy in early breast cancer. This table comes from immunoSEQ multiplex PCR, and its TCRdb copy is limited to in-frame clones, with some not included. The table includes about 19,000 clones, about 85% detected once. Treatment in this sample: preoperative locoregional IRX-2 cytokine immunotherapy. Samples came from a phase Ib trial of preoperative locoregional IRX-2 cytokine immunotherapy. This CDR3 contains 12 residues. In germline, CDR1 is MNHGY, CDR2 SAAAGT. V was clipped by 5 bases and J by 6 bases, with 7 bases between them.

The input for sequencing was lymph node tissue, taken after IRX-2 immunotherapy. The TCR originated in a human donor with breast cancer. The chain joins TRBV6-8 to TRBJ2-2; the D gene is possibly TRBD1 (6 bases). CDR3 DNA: TGTGCCAGCAGTACAGGGTCCGGGGAGCTGTTTTTT. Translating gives CASSTGSGELFF.